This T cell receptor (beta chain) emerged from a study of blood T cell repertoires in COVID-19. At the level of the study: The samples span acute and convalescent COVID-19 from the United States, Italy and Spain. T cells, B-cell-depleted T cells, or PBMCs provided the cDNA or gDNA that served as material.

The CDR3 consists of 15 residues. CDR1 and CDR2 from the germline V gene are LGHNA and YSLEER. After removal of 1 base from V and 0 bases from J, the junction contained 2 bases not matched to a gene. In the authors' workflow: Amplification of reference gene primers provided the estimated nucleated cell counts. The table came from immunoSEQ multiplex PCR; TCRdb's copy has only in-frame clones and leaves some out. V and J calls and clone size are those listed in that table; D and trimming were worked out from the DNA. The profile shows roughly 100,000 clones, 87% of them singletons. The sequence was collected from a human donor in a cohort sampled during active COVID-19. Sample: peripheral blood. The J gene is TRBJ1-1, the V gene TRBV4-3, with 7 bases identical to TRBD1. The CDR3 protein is CASSQAGTVNTEAFF. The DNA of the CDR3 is TGCGCCAGCAGCCAAGCCGGGACAGTGAACACTGAAGCTTTCTTT.